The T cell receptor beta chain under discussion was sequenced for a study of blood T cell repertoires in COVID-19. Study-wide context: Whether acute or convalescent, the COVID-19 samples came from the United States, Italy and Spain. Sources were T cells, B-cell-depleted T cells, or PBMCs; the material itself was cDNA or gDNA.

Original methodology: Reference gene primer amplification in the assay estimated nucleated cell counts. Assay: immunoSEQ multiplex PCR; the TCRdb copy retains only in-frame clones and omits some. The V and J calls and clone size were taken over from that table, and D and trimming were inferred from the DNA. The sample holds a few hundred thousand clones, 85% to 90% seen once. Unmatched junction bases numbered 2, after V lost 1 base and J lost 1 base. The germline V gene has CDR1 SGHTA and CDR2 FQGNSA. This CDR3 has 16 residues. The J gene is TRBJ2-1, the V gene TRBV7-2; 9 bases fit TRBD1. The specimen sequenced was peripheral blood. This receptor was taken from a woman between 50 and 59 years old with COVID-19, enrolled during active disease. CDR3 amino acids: CASSLVGTGSYNEQFF. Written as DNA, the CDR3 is TGTGCCAGCAGCTTAGTTGGGACAGGGTCCTACAATGAGCAGTTCTTC.